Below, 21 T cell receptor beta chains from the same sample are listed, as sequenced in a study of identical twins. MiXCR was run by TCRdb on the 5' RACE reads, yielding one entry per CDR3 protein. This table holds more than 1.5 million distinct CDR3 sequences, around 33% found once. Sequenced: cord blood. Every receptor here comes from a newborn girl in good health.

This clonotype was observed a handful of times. CDR3 sequence: CASSEGLAGALSYNEQFF. DNA of the CDR3: TGTGCCAGCAGTGAGGGACTAGCGGGGGCCCTATCCTACAATGAGCAGTTCTTC. The J gene is TRBJ2-1, the V gene TRBV2, with 14 positions matching TRBD2. The CDR3 length is 18 residues. From germline, CDR1 is SNHLY and CDR2 FYNNEI. V lost 3 bases and J lost 1; bases outside the gene matches: 5.

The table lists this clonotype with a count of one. The CDR3 region is CANQAGGVTDTQYF. The CDR3 DNA follows: TGTGCCAATCAAGCGGGAGGTGTCACAGATACGCAGTATTTT. V is TRBV28 and J is TRBJ2-3; 9 positions agree with TRBD2. V dropped 10 bases and J dropped 2; count of bases not matched to a gene: 7. Germline loops: CDR1 MDHEN, CDR2 SYDVKM. The CDR3 is 14 amino acids. Full variable domain (outside the CDR3, taken from reference TRBV28 and TRBJ2-3): DVKVTQSSRYLVKRTGEKVFLECVQDMDHENMFWYRQDPGLGLRLIYFSYDVKMKEKGDIPEGYSVSREKKERFSLILESASTNQTSMYLCANQAGGVTDTQYFGPGTRLTVL.

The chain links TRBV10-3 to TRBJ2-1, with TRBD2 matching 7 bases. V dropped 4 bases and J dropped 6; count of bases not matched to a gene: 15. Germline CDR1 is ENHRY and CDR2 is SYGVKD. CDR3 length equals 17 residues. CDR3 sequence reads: CAISGPTGGNVRNEQFF. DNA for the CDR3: TGTGCCATCAGTGGCCCAACGGGGGGAAATGTCCGCAATGAGCAGTTCTTC.

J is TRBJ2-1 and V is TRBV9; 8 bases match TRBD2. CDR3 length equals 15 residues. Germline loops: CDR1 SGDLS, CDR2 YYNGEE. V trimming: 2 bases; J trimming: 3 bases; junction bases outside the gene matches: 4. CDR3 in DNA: TGTGCCAGCAGCGTCCAAACTAGCGGCTACAATGAGCAGTTCTTC. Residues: CASSVQTSGYNEQFF. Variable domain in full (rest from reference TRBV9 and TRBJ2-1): DSGVTQTPKHLITATGQRVTLRCSPRSGDLSVYWYQQSLDQGLQFLIQYYNGEERAKGNILERFSAQQFPDLHSELNLSSLELGDSALYFCASSVQTSGYNEQFFGPGTRLTVL.

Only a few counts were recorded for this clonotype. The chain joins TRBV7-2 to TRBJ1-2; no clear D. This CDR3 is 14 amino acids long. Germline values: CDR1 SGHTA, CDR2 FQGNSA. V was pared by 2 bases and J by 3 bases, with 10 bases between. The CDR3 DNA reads TGTGCCAGCAGCTTATTCTCGGGTTACTATGGCTACACCTTC. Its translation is CASSLFSGYYGYTF.

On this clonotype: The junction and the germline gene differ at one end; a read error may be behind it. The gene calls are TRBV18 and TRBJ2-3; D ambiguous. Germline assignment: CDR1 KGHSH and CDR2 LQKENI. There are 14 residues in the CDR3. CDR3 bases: TGTGCCTGCTCACCACTACCGACCACAGATACGCAGTATTTT. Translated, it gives CACSPLPTTDTQYF.

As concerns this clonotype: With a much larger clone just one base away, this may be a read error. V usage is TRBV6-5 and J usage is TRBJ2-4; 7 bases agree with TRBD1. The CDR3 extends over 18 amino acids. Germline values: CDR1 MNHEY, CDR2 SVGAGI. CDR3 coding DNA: TGTGCCAGCAATTACTCGAAAGGGCAGGGGGTAGCCAAAAACATTCAGTACTTC. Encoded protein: CASNYSKGQGVAKNIQYF.

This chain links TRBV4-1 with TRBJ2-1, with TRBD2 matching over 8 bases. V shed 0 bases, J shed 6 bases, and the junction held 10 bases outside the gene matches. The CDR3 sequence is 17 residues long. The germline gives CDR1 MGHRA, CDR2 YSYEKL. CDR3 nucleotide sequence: TGCGCCAGCAGCCAAGATGGGGGACTAGGACCCCTCAATGAGCAGTTCTTC. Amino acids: CASSQDGGLGPLNEQFF.

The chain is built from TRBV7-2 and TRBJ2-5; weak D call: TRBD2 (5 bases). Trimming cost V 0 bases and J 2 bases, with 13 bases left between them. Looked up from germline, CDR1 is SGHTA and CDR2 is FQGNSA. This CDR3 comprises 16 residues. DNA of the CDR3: TGTGCCAGCAGCTTAGCGCGAGGGCTACTGCAAGAGACCCAGTACTTC. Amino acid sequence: CASSLARGLLQETQYF.

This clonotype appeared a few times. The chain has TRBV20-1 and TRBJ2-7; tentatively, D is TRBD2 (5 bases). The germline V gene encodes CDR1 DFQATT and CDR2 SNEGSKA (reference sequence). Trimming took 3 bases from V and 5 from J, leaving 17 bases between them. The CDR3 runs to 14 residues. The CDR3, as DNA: TGCAGTGCTAGTCGGAGGCGTTTGAGTCACGAGCAGTACTTC. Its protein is CSASRRRLSHEQYF.

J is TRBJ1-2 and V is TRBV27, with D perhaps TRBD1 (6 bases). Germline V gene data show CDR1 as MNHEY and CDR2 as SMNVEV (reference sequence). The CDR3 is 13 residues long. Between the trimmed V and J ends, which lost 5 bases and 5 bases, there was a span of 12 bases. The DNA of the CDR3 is TGTGCCAGCAGTGGACACCAGGGGTATGGCTACACCTTC. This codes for CASSGHQGYGYTF.

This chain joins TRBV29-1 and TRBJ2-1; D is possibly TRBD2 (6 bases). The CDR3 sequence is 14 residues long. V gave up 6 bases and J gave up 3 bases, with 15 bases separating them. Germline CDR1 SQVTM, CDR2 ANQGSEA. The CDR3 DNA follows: TGCAGCGTAGCCGGGACGGGGGTCTACAATGAGCAGTTCTTC. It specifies CSVAGTGVYNEQFF.

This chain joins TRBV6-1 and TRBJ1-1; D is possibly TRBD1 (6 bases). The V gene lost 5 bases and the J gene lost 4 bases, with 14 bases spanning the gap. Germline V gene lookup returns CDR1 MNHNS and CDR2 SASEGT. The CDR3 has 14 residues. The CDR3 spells CASSFQGWSTEAFF. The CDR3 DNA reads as TGTGCCAGCAGTTTTCAGGGGTGGAGCACTGAAGCTTTCTTT.

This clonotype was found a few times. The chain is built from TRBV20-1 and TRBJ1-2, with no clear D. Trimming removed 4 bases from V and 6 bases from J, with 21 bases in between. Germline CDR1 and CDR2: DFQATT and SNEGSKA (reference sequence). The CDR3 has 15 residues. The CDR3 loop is CSATPLGRAIHGYTF. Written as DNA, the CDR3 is TGCAGTGCTACTCCCCTGGGGAGGGCTATACATGGCTACACCTTC.

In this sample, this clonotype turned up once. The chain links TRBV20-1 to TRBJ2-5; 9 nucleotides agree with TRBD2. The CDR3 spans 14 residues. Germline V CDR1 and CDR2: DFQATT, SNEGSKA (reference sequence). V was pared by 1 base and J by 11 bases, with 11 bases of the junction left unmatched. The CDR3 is CSARAVAGVGEQYF. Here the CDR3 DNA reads TGCAGTGCTAGAGCGGTAGCGGGAGTGGGGGAGCAGTACTTC.

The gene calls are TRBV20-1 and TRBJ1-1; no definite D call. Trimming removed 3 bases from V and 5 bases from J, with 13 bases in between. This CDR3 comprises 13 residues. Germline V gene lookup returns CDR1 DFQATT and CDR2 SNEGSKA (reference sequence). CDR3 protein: CSAREVVRTEAFF. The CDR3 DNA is TGCAGTGCTAGGGAGGTCGTGAGGACTGAAGCTTTCTTT.

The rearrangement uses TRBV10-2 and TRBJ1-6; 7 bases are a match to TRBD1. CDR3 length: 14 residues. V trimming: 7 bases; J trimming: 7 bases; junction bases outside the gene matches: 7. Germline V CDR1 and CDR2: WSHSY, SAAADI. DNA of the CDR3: TGCGCCAGCACTGTTGACAGGGCCAATTCACCCCTCCACTTT. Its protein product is CASTVDRANSPLHF.

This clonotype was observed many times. The CDR3 bases are TGCAGCGTTTTTCGGACAGGGGACAATGAGCAGTTCTTC. As protein: CSVFRTGDNEQFF. The chain couples TRBV29-1 to TRBJ2-1; 9 bases are shared with TRBD1. The V gene's germline CDR1 is SQVTM and CDR2 ANQGSEA. V lost 5 bases to trimming and J lost 5 bases; unmatched junction nucleotides: 4. This CDR3 spans 13 amino acids.

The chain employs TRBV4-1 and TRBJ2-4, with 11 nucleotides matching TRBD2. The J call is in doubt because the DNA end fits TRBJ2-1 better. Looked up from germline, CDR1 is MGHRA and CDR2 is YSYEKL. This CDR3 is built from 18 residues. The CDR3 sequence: CASSQGLAGGLAKNIQFF. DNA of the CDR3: TGCGCCAGCAGCCAAGGTCTAGCGGGGGGTTTGGCCAAAAACATTCAGTTCTTC.

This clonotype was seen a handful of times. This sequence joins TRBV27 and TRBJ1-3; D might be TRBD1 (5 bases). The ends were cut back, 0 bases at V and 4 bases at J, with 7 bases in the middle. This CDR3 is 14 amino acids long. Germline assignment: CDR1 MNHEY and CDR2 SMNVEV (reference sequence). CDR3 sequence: CASSLSGAGNTIYF. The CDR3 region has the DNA TGTGCCAGCAGTTTATCTGGGGCGGGAAACACCATATATTTT.

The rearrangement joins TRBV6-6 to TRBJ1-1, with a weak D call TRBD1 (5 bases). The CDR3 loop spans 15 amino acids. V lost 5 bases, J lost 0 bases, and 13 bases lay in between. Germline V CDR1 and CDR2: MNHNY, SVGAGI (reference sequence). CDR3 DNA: TGTGCCAGCAGTCCGGGACTCCTCATGAACACTGAAGCTTTCTTT. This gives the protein CASSPGLLMNTEAFF.